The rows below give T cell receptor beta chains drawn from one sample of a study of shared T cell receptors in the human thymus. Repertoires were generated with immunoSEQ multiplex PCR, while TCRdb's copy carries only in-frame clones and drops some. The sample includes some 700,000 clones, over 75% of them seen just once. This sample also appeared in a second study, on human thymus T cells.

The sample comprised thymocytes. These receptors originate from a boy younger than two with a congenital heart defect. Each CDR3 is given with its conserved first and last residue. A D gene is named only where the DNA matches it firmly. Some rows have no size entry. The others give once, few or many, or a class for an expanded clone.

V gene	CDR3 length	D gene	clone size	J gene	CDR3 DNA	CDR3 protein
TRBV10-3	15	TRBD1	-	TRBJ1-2	TGTGCCATCAGAGGGACAGGGGATCCCAACTATGGCTACACCTTC	CAIRGTGDPNYGYTF
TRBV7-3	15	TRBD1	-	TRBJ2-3	TGTGCCAGCAGCCCGGGACAGGGGGCTGTAGATACGCAGTATTTT	CASSPGQGAVDTQYF
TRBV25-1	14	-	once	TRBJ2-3	TGTGCCAGCAGTGGGGCAGGAATGGCAGATACGCAGTATTTT	CASSGAGMADTQYF
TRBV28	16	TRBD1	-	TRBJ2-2	TGTGCCAGCAGTCCCGGGACAGCTGTGAACACCGGGGAGCTGTTTTTT	CASSPGTAVNTGELFF
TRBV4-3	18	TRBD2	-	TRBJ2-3	TGCGCCAGCAGCCAAGAAATGGTGACTAGCGGAGGGGGAGATACGCAGTATTTT	CASSQEMVTSGGGDTQYF
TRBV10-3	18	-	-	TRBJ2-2	TGTGCCATCAGTGAGTCGGTCGGCTGGGCAGGTGGGACCGGGGAGCTGTTTTTT	CAISESVGWAGGTGELFF
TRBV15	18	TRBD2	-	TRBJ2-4	TGTGCCACCAGCACTACAGGCCCCACTAGCGTCCGCCCCAACATTCAGTACTTC	CATSTTGPTSVRPNIQYF
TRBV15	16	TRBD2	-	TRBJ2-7	TGTGCCACCAGCAGGGGGACTAGCGGGGTTTCCTACGAGCAGTACTTC	CATSRGTSGVSYEQYF
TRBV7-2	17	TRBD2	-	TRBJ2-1	TGTGCCAGCACCTTTGTACCAGGGACTAGCGGAAACAATGAGCAGTTCTTC	CASTFVPGTSGNNEQFF
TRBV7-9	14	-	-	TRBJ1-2	TGTGCCAGCAGCTTTGGGCCGGGGAACTATGGCTACACCTTC	CASSFGPGNYGYTF
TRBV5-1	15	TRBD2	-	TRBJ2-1	TGCGCCAGCAGCCCCCCTACTAGCGAATACAATGAGCAGTTCTTC	CASSPPTSEYNEQFF
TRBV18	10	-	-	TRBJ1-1	TGTGCCAGCTCAGGGCCTGAAGCTTTCTTT	CASSGPEAFF
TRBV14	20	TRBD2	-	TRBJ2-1	TGTGCCAGCAGCCAATCTTCTAGCGGGAGGGCCCCCCCCTCCTACAATGAGCAGTTCTTC	CASSQSSSGRAPPSYNEQFF
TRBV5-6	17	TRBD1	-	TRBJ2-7	TGTGCCAGCAGCCCCACATGGTGGGACAGGGATCGGTACGAGCAGTACTTC	CASSPTWWDRDRYEQYF
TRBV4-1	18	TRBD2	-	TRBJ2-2	TGCGCCAGCAGCCAAGACGGGACTAGCGGGTTCCCCCCGGGGGAGCTGTTTTTT	CASSQDGTSGFPPGELFF
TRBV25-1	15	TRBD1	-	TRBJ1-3	TGTGCCAGCAGTGAAGGGGACAGCTCTGGAAACACCATATATTTT	CASSEGDSSGNTIYF
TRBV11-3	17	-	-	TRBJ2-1	TGTGCCAGCAGCCGCAGGGTGAAGGTATCTACCTACAATGAGCAGTTCTTC	CASSRRVKVSTYNEQFF
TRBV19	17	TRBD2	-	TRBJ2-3	TGTGCCAGTAGATCAGGAGGATGGGAGGGAGGGCCAGATACGCAGTATTTT	CASRSGGWEGGPDTQYF
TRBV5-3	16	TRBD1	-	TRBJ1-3	TGTGCCAGAAGGTGTCGGCACAGGGGCTCTGGAAACACCATATATTTT	CARRCRHRGSGNTIYF
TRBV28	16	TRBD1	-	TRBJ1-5	TGTGCCAGCAGTCTTCCTACCGGGACAGCCGATCAGCCCCAGCATTTT	CASSLPTGTADQPQHF
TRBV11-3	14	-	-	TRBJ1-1	TGTGCCAGCAGCTTAGACAGGGTACGCACTGAAGCTTTCTTT	CASSLDRVRTEAFF
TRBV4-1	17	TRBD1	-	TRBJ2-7	TGCGCCAGCAGCCCAGCGGCCCGGGACAGGGGGTTAGGCGAGCAGTACTTC	CASSPAARDRGLGEQYF
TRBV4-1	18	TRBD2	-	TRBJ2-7	TGCGCCAGCAGCCCCTGGGGGGGGGCGGGAGGGCCGGTGGACGAGCAGTACTTC	CASSPWGGAGGPVDEQYF
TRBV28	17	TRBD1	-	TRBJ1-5	TGTGCCAGCAGTTTAGGCAAGCGGACAGGCCCAAATCAGCCCCAGCATTTT	CASSLGKRTGPNQPQHF
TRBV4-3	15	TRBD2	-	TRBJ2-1	TGCGCCAGCAGTCCCGGGACTAGCGGGAGCTATGAGCAGTTCTTC	CASSPGTSGSYEQFF
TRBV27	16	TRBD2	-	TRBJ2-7	TGTGCCAGCAGTTTATCGCCGGGACTAGCGGGAACCGAGCAGTACTTC	CASSLSPGLAGTEQYF
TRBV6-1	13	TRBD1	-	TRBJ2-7	TGTGCCAGCAGTGGGGACAGGGTCTACGAGCAGTACTTC	CASSGDRVYEQYF
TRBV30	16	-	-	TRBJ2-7	TGTGCCGGGTCTCGAGGGCCCCGGGTACATCCCTACGAGCAGTACTTC	CAGSRGPRVHPYEQYF
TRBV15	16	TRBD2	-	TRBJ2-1	TGTGCCACCAGCAGAGATCTCGCGGGAGGGTACAATGAGCAGTTCTTC	CATSRDLAGGYNEQFF
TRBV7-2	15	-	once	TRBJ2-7	TGTGCCAGCAGCTTAGGTCGGTCAGGGCGGAACGAGCAGTACTTC	CASSLGRSGRNEQYF
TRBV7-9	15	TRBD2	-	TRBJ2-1	TGTGCCAGCAGCTGGACTAGCGGGAGCCTCAATGAGCAGTTCTTC	CASSWTSGSLNEQFF
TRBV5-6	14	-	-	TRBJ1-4	TGTGCCAGCAGCTTTTGGCCAGTAAATGAAAAACTGTTTTTT	CASSFWPVNEKLFF
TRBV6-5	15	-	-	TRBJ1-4	TGTGCCAGCAGTTACTCACGGCAGGGCAGTACGGAACTGTTTTTT	CASSYSRQGSTELFF
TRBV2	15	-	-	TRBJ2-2	TGTGCCAGCAAGCTCCGTTTCGAGGGCACCGGGGAGCTGTTTTTT	CASKLRFEGTGELFF
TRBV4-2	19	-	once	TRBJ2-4	TGTGCCAGCAGCCAGGCCGTGGCGGGACAGCAGATAGCCAAAAACATTCAGTACTTC	CASSQAVAGQQIAKNIQYF
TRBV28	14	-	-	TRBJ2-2	TGTGCCAGCAGTTCCCTCTCCCGGACCGGGGAGCTGTTTTTT	CASSSLSRTGELFF
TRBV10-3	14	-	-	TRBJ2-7	TGTGCCATCAACCGGGACTCCCGCTCCTACGAGCAGTACTTC	CAINRDSRSYEQYF
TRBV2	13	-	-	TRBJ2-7	TGTGCCAGCAGAGGCAGGCAACCCTACGAGCAGTACTTC	CASRGRQPYEQYF
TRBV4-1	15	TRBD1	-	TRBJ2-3	TGCGCCAGCAGCGGGCCAAGGGGGCGGACAGATACGCAGTATTTT	CASSGPRGRTDTQYF
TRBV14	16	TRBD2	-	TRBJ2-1	TGTGCCAGCAGCCAAGAAGCTAGCGGACCTAACAATGAGCAGTTCTTC	CASSQEASGPNNEQFF
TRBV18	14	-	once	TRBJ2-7	TGTGCCAGCTCCACTACAGGGTTCGCCTACGAGCAGTACTTC	CASSTTGFAYEQYF
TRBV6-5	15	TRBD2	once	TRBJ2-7	TGTGCCAGCAGTACCCCTGCAGCGGGAGGCCGCGAGCAGTACTTC	CASSTPAAGGREQYF